This TCR beta chain is drawn from a study of response to subunit inactivated influenza vaccine. TCRdb fed the RT-PCR reads into MiXCR, producing one record per CDR3 protein. This table holds roughly 790,000 distinct CDR3 sequences, around 21% found once. V was clipped by 0 bases and J by 0 bases, with 10 bases between them. The germline CDR1 and CDR2 sequences are SGHKS and YYEKEE (reference sequence). The CDR3 covers 16 residues. This chain uses TRBV5-5 with TRBJ2-1; the D is unclear. The TCR was taken from a man aged 50-60 years who received an inactivated influenza vaccine. The source was PBMCs from blood, collected less than 6 days after vaccination. This CDR3 reads CASSLAVRVSYNEQFF. The CDR3 nucleotides read TGTGCCAGCAGCTTGGCGGTTAGGGTCTCCTACAATGAGCAGTTCTTC.